Listed below are T cell receptor delta chains from one sample, sequenced in a study of DNA immune sequencing with unique molecular identifiers. TCRdb processed the multiplex PCR reads again with the CATT caller. The sample has about 4,700 delta-chain clones, roughly an eighth seen once. Material for sequencing was gamma-delta T cells enriched from blood buffy coat, or unenriched PBMCs (not recorded which). Receptor source: a human donor in good health. Each CDR3 is given with its conserved first and last residue. Each record gives: CDR3 length, clone size, J gene, D gene, V gene, CDR3 DNA, CDR3 protein. D genes are given only for firm matches. Rows may omit the clone size; those that give it use once, few, many or a size class.

>19|medium-sized|TRDJ1|TRDD3|TRDV3
TGTGCCTTCCGGTCCCGATCCTACGTACTGGGGGATGGGACCGATAAACTCATCTTT
CAFRSRSYVLGDGTDKLIF
>16|.|TRDJ1|TRDD3|TRDV2
TGTGCCTGTGACCTACTGGGGGCTCCCAACACCGATAAACTCATCTTT
CACDLLGAPNTDKLIF
>18|many|TRDJ1|TRDD3|TRDV2
TGTGCCTGTGACCCGTTGCGAAGACTGGGGGATAGCACCGATAAACTCATCTTT
CACDPLRRLGDSTDKLIF
>22|large|TRDJ3|TRDD3|TRDV2
TGTGCCTGTGACCCAACCGGGGTTGGGGGACCCGAGAGCTCCTGGGACACCCGACAGATGTTTTTC
CACDPTGVGGPESSWDTRQMFF
>16|many|TRDJ1|TRDD3|TRDV2
TGTGCCTGTGACAAGCTGGGGGGAGAGTACACCGATAAACTCATCTTT
CACDKLGGEYTDKLIF
>19|many|TRDJ3|TRDD3|TRDV2
TGTGCCTGTGACCCCGTACTGGGGGACGCCTCCTGGGACACCCGACAGATGTTTTTC
CACDPVLGDASWDTRQMFF
>16|many|TRDJ1|TRDD3|TRDV2
TGTGCCTGTGACACGGGTACTGGGGGATACGCCGATAAACTCATCTTT
CACDTGTGGYADKLIF
>16|many|TRDJ1|.|TRAV38-2/DV8
TGTGCTTATAGGAGCGCCCCGCGCTTCCTCACCGATAAACTCATCTTT
CAYRSAPRFLTDKLIF
>14|many|TRDJ1|TRDD3|TRDV2
TGTGCCTGTGACTCAGTACTACCTACTGGGGAACTCATCTTT
CACDSVLPTGELIF
>17|many|TRDJ1|TRDD3|TRDV2
TGTGCCTGTGACACCGTGGGTACTGGGGGATACACCGATAAACTCATCTTT
CACDTVGTGGYTDKLIF
>16|medium-sized|TRDJ1|TRDD3|TRDV2
TGTGCCTGCGATGTACTGGGGGATACGCAGACCGATAAACTCATCTTT
CACDVLGDTQTDKLIF
>14|medium-sized|TRDJ1|.|TRDV2
TGTGCCTGTGACCGCCTGCGCGGATCCGGGGAGCTCATCTTT
CACDRLRGSGELIF
>20|many|TRDJ1|TRDD3|TRDV2
TGTGCCTGTGACACTATCCCCGGGGGATACTCCCTCGGGAAGAGCGATAAACTCATCTTT
CACDTIPGGYSLGKSDKLIF
>24|few|TRDJ1|TRDD3|TRDV2
TGTGCCTGTGACACCGTTTACCAACTGGGGAGAACTGGGGGGGATACGGATGACACCGATAAACTCATCTTT
CACDTVYQLGRTGGDTDDTDKLIF
>19|many|TRDJ1|.|TRDV3
TGTGCCTTCCCCCTTCCTACGGGTACTGGGGGACCGTACACCGATAAACTCATCTTT
CAFPLPTGTGGPYTDKLIF
>15|many|TRDJ1|TRDD3|TRDV2
TGTGCCTGTGACCTACTGGGGGAAAACACCGATAAACTCATCTTT
CACDLLGENTDKLIF
>17|medium-sized|TRDJ1|TRDD3|TRDV2
TGTGCCTGTGACCGCCTACTGGGGGATATGTACACCGATAAACTCATCTTT
CACDRLLGDMYTDKLIF